This record looks at one T cell receptor beta chain sequence and its context. The CDR3 has 14 amino acids. V lost 2 bases and J lost 4; bases outside the gene matches: 6. CDR1 SGHNT and CDR2 YYREEE come from the germline V gene (reference sequence). This entry belongs to a study of blood T cell repertoires in COVID-19. The assay was immunoSEQ multiplex PCR, and TCRdb's table has in-frame clones only and misses some. The data hold 110,000 to 150,000 clones, with 85% to 90% observed a single time. The V gene is TRBV5-4, the J gene TRBJ2-7, with 7 bases identical to TRBD1. Specimen: peripheral blood. This TCR derives from a woman older than 75 with acute or convalescent COVID-19. CDR3 sequence: CASSFGTAPYEQYF. The DNA of the CDR3 is TGTGCCAGCAGCTTCGGGACAGCTCCTTACGAGCAGTACTTC.